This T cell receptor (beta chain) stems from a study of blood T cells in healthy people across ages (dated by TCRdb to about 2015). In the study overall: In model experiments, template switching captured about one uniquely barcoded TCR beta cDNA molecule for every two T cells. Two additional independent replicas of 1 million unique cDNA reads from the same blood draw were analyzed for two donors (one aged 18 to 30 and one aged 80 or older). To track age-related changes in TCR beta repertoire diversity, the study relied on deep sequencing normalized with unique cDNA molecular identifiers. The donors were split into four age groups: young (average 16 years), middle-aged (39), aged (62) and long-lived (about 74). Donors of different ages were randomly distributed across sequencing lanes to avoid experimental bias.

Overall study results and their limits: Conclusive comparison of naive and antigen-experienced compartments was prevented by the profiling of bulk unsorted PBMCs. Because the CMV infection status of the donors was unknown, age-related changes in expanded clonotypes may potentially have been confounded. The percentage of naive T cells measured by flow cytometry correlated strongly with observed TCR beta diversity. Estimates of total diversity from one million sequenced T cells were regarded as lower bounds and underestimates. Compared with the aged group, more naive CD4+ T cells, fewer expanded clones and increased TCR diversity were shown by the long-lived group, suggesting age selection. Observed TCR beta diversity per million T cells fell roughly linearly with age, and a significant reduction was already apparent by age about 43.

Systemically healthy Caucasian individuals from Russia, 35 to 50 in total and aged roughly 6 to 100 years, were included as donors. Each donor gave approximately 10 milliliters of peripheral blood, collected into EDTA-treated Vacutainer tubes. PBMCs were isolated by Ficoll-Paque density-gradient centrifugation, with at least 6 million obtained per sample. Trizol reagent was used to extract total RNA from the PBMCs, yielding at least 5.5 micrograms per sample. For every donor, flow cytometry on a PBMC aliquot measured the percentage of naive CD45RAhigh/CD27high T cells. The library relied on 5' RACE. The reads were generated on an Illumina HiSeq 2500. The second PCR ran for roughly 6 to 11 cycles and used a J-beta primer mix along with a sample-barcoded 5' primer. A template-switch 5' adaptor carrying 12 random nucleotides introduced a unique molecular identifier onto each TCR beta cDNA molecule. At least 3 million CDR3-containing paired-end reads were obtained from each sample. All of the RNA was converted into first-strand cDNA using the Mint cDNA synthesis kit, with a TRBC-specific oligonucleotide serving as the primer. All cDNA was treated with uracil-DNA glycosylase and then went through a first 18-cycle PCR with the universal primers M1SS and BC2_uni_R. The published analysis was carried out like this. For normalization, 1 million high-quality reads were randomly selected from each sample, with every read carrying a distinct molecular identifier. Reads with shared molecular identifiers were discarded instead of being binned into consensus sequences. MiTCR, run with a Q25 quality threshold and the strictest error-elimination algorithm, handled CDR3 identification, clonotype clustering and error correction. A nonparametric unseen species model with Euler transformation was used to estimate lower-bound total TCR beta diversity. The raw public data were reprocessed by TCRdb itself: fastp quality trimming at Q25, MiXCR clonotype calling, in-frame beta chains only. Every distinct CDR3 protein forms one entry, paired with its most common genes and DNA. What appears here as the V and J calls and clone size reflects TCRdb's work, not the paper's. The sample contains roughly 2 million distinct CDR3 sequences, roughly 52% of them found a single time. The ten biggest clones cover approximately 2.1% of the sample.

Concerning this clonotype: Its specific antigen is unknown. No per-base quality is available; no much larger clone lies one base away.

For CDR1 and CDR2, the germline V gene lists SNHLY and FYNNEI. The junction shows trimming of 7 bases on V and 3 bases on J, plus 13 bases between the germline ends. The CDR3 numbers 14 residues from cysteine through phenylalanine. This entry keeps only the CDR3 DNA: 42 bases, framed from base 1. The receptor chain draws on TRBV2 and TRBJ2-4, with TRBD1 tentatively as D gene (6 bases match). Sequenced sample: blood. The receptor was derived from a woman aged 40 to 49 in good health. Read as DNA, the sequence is TGTGCCAGCAACCCGACAGGAAACAAAAACATTCAGTACTTC. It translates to CASNPTGNKNIQYF.